This TCR beta chain was sequenced during a study of cytomegalovirus exposure and HLA in healthy donors. Study-wide context: Previous work identified roughly 110 million unique TCR beta sequences from about 200 million T cells. Notes on the study in general: When analyzed later, a missense DCLRE1C variant was found to be linked to TCR beta V- and J-gene trimming. Reported performance of the classifier showed diagnosis of cytomegalovirus status with high specificity and sensitivity.

Germline V gene lookup returns CDR1 MNHNS and CDR2 SASEGT. The CDR3 length is 15 residues. V trimming: 10 bases; J trimming: 1 base; junction bases outside the gene matches: 11. A word on this clone: Its antigen remains unknown.

The primer mix had 60 Vbeta and 13 Jbeta primers. The table came from immunoSEQ multiplex PCR; TCRdb's copy has only in-frame clones and leaves some out. The data show around 120,000 clones, roughly 63% seen once. V and J are TRBV6-1 and TRBJ2-5, with 8 nucleotides matching TRBD1. Sequencing was performed on PBMCs. The receptor comes from a man under 40 in good health and CMV-seropositive. The CDR3: CATNAGGSSQETQYF. Here the CDR3 DNA reads TGTGCCACCAACGCAGGGGGCTCTTCCCAAGAGACCCAGTACTTC.